This TCR beta chain was observed in a study of shared clonotypes between healthy human individuals. Study-level information: Plates per donor: three CD4 naive, three CD4 memory, two CD8 naive, one CD8 memory.

Terminally differentiated effector memory CD45RA+ cells were excluded by CCR7 positive selection of CD45RO-negative cells. The repertoire was sequenced with immunoSEQ multiplex PCR; TCRdb's copy has only in-frame clones and lacks some. The sample shows about 2.1 million clones, around 93% of them seen only once. Germline-derived CDR1 and CDR2 are SGHAT and FQNNGV. The V and J ends lost 1 base and 10 bases respectively, with 13 bases between them. The CDR3 is 13 amino acids. The receptor comes from a man between 18 and 35 years old in good health. Some clones in this sample may be carry-over from other donors' samples. The chain is built from TRBV11-2 and TRBJ1-1, with D uncertain. Sequenced input: naive CD8+ T cells from PBMCs. CDR3 protein: CASSLGPILGAFF. CDR3 nucleotides: TGTGCCAGCAGCTTAGGCCCCATCTTAGGAGCTTTCTTT.